A selection of T cell receptor beta chains follows, all from one sample in a study of blood T cell repertoires in COVID-19. Sequencing was performed with immunoSEQ multiplex PCR; in TCRdb, only in-frame clones are kept and a portion is missing. This table has roughly 280,000 clones, 80% to 90% appearing once. Sequencing was done on a sample of PBMCs or T cells enriched from blood (not recorded which). The receptors come from a young woman who had recovered from COVID-19. The CDR3 runs from the conserved cysteine through the conserved F or W. D genes are given only for firm matches. Clone size is given for some rows only: seen once, a few or many times, or a class if the clone is expanded.

DNA,CDR3,J,V,size,D
TGCGCCAGCAGCTCGGGACTAGCGGGGGGAAAAGGCACAGATACGCAGTATTTT,CASSSGLAGGKGTDTQYF,TRBJ2-3,TRBV5-1,.,TRBD2
TGTGCCAGCAGCTATCACGGGACAGGGGGCGTCGGGCAGTACTTC,CASSYHGTGGVGQYF,TRBJ2-7,TRBV5-4,.,TRBD1
TGCGCCAGCAGCTTGGTTGCGGGGGTCCTTACTAACTATGGCTACACCTTC,CASSLVAGVLTNYGYTF,TRBJ1-2,TRBV5-1,.,.
TGTGCCAGCAGAACTACAGGGGGCTATGGCTACACCTTC,CASRTTGGYGYTF,TRBJ1-2,TRBV6-4,once,TRBD1
TGTGCCAGCAGCCAAGGATCTAGTGTGAACTATGGCTACACCTTC,CASSQGSSVNYGYTF,TRBJ1-2,TRBV7-9,.,.
TGTGCCAGCAGCTTACGCCAGGGCTCCGGGGGTAATGAGCAGTTCTTC,CASSLRQGSGGNEQFF,TRBJ2-1,TRBV7-9,.,.
TGTGCCAGCAGTGACTCAAGGGGCAATGAGCAGTTCTTC,CASSDSRGNEQFF,TRBJ2-1,TRBV6-4,.,.
TGTGCCAGCGCCTCGGGACTAGCGGTTTACAATGAGCAGTTCTTC,CASASGLAVYNEQFF,TRBJ2-1,TRBV7-9,.,TRBD2
TGTGCCAGCAGTGAGACAGGGCGCGCCTATGGCTACACCTTC,CASSETGRAYGYTF,TRBJ1-2,TRBV2,.,TRBD1
TGCGCCAGCAGCCAGGTAACAGGCCTAGGGGATGGCTACACCTTC,CASSQVTGLGDGYTF,TRBJ1-2,TRBV4-1,.,.
TGTGCTAGTGGTTTTTCCCCCGGGACAGGGATTGACACTGAAGCTTTCTTT,CASGFSPGTGIDTEAFF,TRBJ1-1,TRBV12-5,.,TRBD1
TGTGCCAGCTCCCTTAGACAGGGGTTAAGCACAGATACGCAGTATTTT,CASSLRQGLSTDTQYF,TRBJ2-3,TRBV18,once,TRBD1
TGTGCCAGCAGTCGCACTCTAGCGGGGGGGAGGCAAGAGACCCAGTACTTC,CASSRTLAGGRQETQYF,TRBJ2-5,TRBV28,.,TRBD2
TGTGCCAGTAGGGTGACAGGGACCGTGGCTCAGCCCCAGCATTTT,CASRVTGTVAQPQHF,TRBJ1-5,TRBV19,.,TRBD1
TGTGCCACCAGCAGCGACAGGGGAATTTCAATGGGTGGCTACACCTTC,CATSSDRGISMGGYTF,TRBJ1-2,TRBV15,.,TRBD1
TGTGCCCCCCATGAGAGAGGGCCCGGTTCTCAGCCCCAGCATTTT,CAPHERGPGSQPQHF,TRBJ1-5,TRBV28,.,.
TGTGCCAGCAGTTACAGGGGACAGAGCACAGATACGCAGTATTTT,CASSYRGQSTDTQYF,TRBJ2-3,TRBV6-5,.,TRBD1
TGTGCCAGTAGTGCGCCACAGGGACGGTGGACTGAAGCTTTCTTT,CASSAPQGRWTEAFF,TRBJ1-1,TRBV19,.,.
TGTGCCAGCAGCCCTCGGCGGGTTAACTATGGCTACACCTTC,CASSPRRVNYGYTF,TRBJ1-2,TRBV9,.,.
TGTGCCAGCAGCCAAGATAGGGGAAGGGTCTACAATGAGCAGTTCTTC,CASSQDRGRVYNEQFF,TRBJ2-1,TRBV14,.,.
TGTGCCAGCAGTCCGGTGACAGTCCTCACCTATGGCTACACCTTC,CASSPVTVLTYGYTF,TRBJ1-2,TRBV6-5,.,.
TGTGCCAGCTCATCAGGGGTCACTGAAGCTTTCTTT,CASSSGVTEAFF,TRBJ1-1,TRBV18,.,.
TGTGCCAGCAGCGTCGACGGGGGAAATGGCTACACCTTC,CASSVDGGNGYTF,TRBJ1-2,TRBV5-4,.,.
TGTGCCAGCAGCTTAGGTGAGAACTACGAGCAGTACTTC,CASSLGENYEQYF,TRBJ2-7,TRBV11-3,.,.
TGTGCCTGGAGTGCAGGGAATCCGAGAGACTATGGCTACACCTTC,CAWSAGNPRDYGYTF,TRBJ1-2,TRBV30,.,.
TGTGCCAGCAGCTCCGGGACTAGCGGCTCCTACGAGCAGTACTTC,CASSSGTSGSYEQYF,TRBJ2-7,TRBV7-9,.,TRBD2
TGTGCCAGCAGCGACCCCGGGGGGAATCAGCCCCAGCATTTT,CASSDPGGNQPQHF,TRBJ1-5,TRBV7-8,.,.
TGTGCCAGCAGCTTAGTGGGGCAGGGGGCTCGGAATGAGCAGTTCTTC,CASSLVGQGARNEQFF,TRBJ2-1,TRBV7-2,.,TRBD1
TGTGCCAGCAGTATACAGGGCACGGAAAAACTGTTTTTT,CASSIQGTEKLFF,TRBJ1-4,TRBV6-5,.,.
TGCGCCAGCAGCTTGGACCCGGGGATGAACACTGAAGCTTTCTTT,CASSLDPGMNTEAFF,TRBJ1-1,TRBV5-1,.,.
TGTGCCAGCAGCCAAGAGTCGGGTTGGGAGCAGTACTTC,CASSQESGWEQYF,TRBJ2-7,TRBV4-2,.,.
TGTGCCAGCAGTATCACAGGGGTCTCCTACAATGAGCAGTTCTTC,CASSITGVSYNEQFF,TRBJ2-1,TRBV28,.,TRBD1
TGTGCCAGCAGTTCCCCGGCTAGCGGGGGGCGGTTATCGGAAAACATTCAGTACTTC,CASSSPASGGRLSENIQYF,TRBJ2-4,TRBV28,.,TRBD2
TGTGCCAGCAGCTTTCTTGTTCAGGGCTACGGGGAGCTGTTTTTT,CASSFLVQGYGELFF,TRBJ2-2,TRBV5-6,.,.
TGTGCCAGCAGTCAGACGGGACAGGGAACCTACGAGCAGTACTTC,CASSQTGQGTYEQYF,TRBJ2-7,TRBV28,.,TRBD1
TGTGCCAGCAGTTTCGGTGAGCAGTTCTTC,CASSFGEQFF,TRBJ2-1,TRBV12-3/TRBV12-4,.,.
TGTGCCAGCAGTTCCACGCTGGCAGGAAGCTCCTACGAGCAGTACTTC,CASSSTLAGSSYEQYF,TRBJ2-7,TRBV6-5,.,.
TGTGCCAGCAGAACTGGGGGACTAGCGGGGGTCCGGCAGTACTTC,CASRTGGLAGVRQYF,TRBJ2-4,TRBV2,.,TRBD2
TGTGCCAGCAGCAGATTTCCCGGGACTAGCGGGTACAATGAGCAGTTCTTC,CASSRFPGTSGYNEQFF,TRBJ2-1,TRBV13,once,TRBD2
TGTGCCAGCAGCCAACAGGCCCCAAAGGGGGAGCAGTTCTTC,CASSQQAPKGEQFF,TRBJ2-1,TRBV2,.,.
TGTGCCAGCGCCCAGGGTTTTGTCACTGAAGCTTTCTTT,CASAQGFVTEAFF,TRBJ1-1,TRBV9,.,.
TGTGCCAGCAGTGAAAAAGGGACTAGCGGGGGGTTGCTCACAGATACGCAGTATTTT,CASSEKGTSGGLLTDTQYF,TRBJ2-3,TRBV6-1,.,TRBD2
TGTGCCAGCAGCTTCCGGGAGGGATACGAGCAGTACTTC,CASSFREGYEQYF,TRBJ2-7,TRBV7-9,.,TRBD2
TGTGCCAGCAGGGCATACGAGCAGTACTTC,CASRAYEQYF,TRBJ2-7,TRBV28,.,.
TGTGCCTGGAGTTCCGGACAGGGGATAAACTATGGCTACACCTTC,CAWSSGQGINYGYTF,TRBJ1-2,TRBV30,.,TRBD1
TGTGCCAGCAGGGTCGGGGCTAGCGGGGGTGGGGAGCAGTTCTTC,CASRVGASGGGEQFF,TRBJ2-1,TRBV27,few,TRBD2
TGCAGCGTTGACAGGGCGAACACTGAAGCTTTCTTT,CSVDRANTEAFF,TRBJ1-1,TRBV29-1,few,.
TGCGCCAGCAGCTTGGGGGCCCGGACAGGAGGCACTGAAGCTTTCTTT,CASSLGARTGGTEAFF,TRBJ1-1,TRBV5-1,.,TRBD1
TGTGCCAGCAGCTTCGAAGTAGTCATGAGCTCCTACGAGCAGTACTTC,CASSFEVVMSSYEQYF,TRBJ2-7,TRBV11-2,.,.
TGTGCCAGCAGCTTAGTAGGGGTTTACGAGCAGTACTTC,CASSLVGVYEQYF,TRBJ2-7,TRBV13,once,.
TGTGCCAGCAGCCCAGGGACAGGGGTTGAAGCTTTCTTT,CASSPGTGVEAFF,TRBJ1-1,TRBV7-3,.,TRBD1
TGTGCCAGCAGCGCGTACCGAAATGTTGGCACAGATACGCAGTATTTT,CASSAYRNVGTDTQYF,TRBJ2-3,TRBV5-4,once,.
TGTGCCTGGAAACGGACAGGACCTTCCTATGGCTACACCTTC,CAWKRTGPSYGYTF,TRBJ1-2,TRBV30,.,TRBD1